A single sample gave rise to the 31 T cell receptor beta chains below, sequenced in a study of cytomegalovirus exposure and HLA in healthy donors. This PCR relied on a set of 60 Vbeta primers and 13 Jbeta primers. Assay used: immunoSEQ multiplex PCR; TCRdb lists only in-frame clones, some missing. Counted here are more than 65,000 clones, over 70% occurring once; the ten biggest clones make up less than 25%. The sample comprised PBMCs. Every receptor here comes from a woman between 40 and 55 years old in good health and CMV-seropositive.

This chain links TRBV9 with TRBJ2-7; 11 nucleotides line up with TRBD2. This CDR3 comprises 15 residues. Per the germline V gene, CDR1 is SGDLS and CDR2 is YYNGEE. V shed 4 bases, J shed 6 bases, and the junction held 9 bases outside the gene matches. This CDR3 reads CASSSLAGGLAEQYF. The DNA for the CDR3 is TGTGCCAGCAGCTCTTTAGCGGGGGGGCTTGCCGAGCAGTACTTC.

The chain carries TRBV5-1 and TRBJ1-1; possibly TRBD1 for D (6 bases). Germline CDR1 and CDR2: SGHRS and YFSETQ. V lost 4 bases, J lost 1 base, and 11 bases lay in between. The CDR3 runs 14 residues. The CDR3 DNA follows: TGCGCCAGCAGCACCCAACAGGGGAACACTGAAGCTTTCTTT. Translated: CASSTQQGNTEAFF.

The chain couples TRBV5-1 to TRBJ2-3, with a possible D match to TRBD2 (6 bases). This CDR3 is built from 15 residues. Germline CDR1 reads SGHRS; CDR2 reads YFSETQ. V gave up 2 bases and J gave up 0 bases, with 10 bases separating them. In DNA, the CDR3 is TGCGCCAGCAGCTTCCGGGACTCTAGCACAGATACGCAGTATTTT. Translation: CASSFRDSSTDTQYF.

The J gene is TRBJ2-7, the V gene TRBV5-1, with D possibly being TRBD2 (6 bases). Trimming stripped 3 bases from V and 6 bases from J, with 19 bases between. The CDR3 covers 15 residues. Germline V lookup: CDR1 SGHRS, CDR2 YFSETQ. CDR3 residues: CASSSRGSGYGEQYF. The CDR3 DNA reads TGCGCCAGCAGCTCGCGGGGCTCAGGGTATGGCGAGCAGTACTTC. The variable domain in full, with the rest retrieved from reference TRBV5-1 and TRBJ2-7, is KAGVTQTPRYLIKTRGQQVTLSCSPISGHRSVSWYQQTPGQGLQFLFEYFSETQRNKGNFPGRFSGRQFSNSRSEMNVSTLELGDSALYLCASSSRGSGYGEQYFGPGTRLTVT.

The chain employs TRBV7-9 and TRBJ1-1; no reliable D call. Trimming pared 5 bases from V and 8 bases from J, leaving 15 bases between. CDR3 length: 13 amino acids. Germline CDR1 reads SEHNR; CDR2 reads FQNEAQ (reference sequence). CDR3 residues: CASSIGLAAEAFF. The CDR3 nucleotides are TGTGCCAGCAGCATTGGGTTGGCGGCAGAAGCTTTCTTT. Variable domain in full (rest from reference TRBV7-9 and TRBJ1-1): DTGVSQNPRHKITKRGQNVTFRCDPISEHNRLYWYRQTLGQGPEFLTYFQNEAQLEKSRLLSDRFSAERPKGSFSTLEIQRTEQGDSAMYLCASSIGLAAEAFFGQGTRLTVV.

The chain has TRBV2 and TRBJ2-7, with 7 positions matching TRBD1. The V gene end was trimmed by 10 bases and the J gene end by 1 base; junction bases not matched to a gene: 10. This CDR3 is built from 14 residues. CDR1 and CDR2 (germline): SNHLY, FYNNEI. CDR3 sequence: CATKDSGQSYEQYF. In nucleotides, the CDR3 is TGTGCCACCAAAGACTCGGGACAGTCCTACGAGCAGTACTTC.

This clone was seen once. The chain has TRBV28 and TRBJ2-7, with TRBD2 matching 10 bases. Germline CDR1 is MDHEN and CDR2 is SYDVKM. The CDR3 covers 14 residues. Trimming cost V 4 bases and J 3 bases; bases outside gene matches: 3. The CDR3 bases are TGTGCCAGCAGTTCGCGGACTAGCGGCTACGAGCAGTACTTC. Translated, it gives CASSSRTSGYEQYF.

The chain has TRBV6-4 and TRBJ1-2, with D tentatively TRBD1 (6 bases). Germline CDR1 is MRHNA and CDR2 is SNTAGT. Trimming cost V 5 bases and J 7 bases, with 17 bases left between them. The CDR3 has 14 residues. The CDR3 loop reads CASSNTQGKSGYTF. In DNA, the CDR3 is TGTGCCAGCAGTAATACGCAGGGGAAATCTGGCTACACCTTC.

The V call is TRBV6-1, the J call TRBJ1-6; 8 bases fit TRBD1. Germline assignment: CDR1 MNHNS and CDR2 SASEGT. The CDR3 sequence is 14 residues long. Germline trimming cut 5 bases from V and 13 bases from J; bases unmatched to any gene: 10. The CDR3 reads CASSLGTGAFPLHF. In DNA, the CDR3 is TGTGCCAGCAGTCTCGGGACAGGTGCATTCCCCCTCCACTTT.

This chain uses TRBV25-1 with TRBJ2-5; tentative D call: TRBD1 (6 bases). V lost 5 bases to trimming and J lost 5 bases, with 18 bases between them. The CDR3 spans 15 residues. CDR1 is MGHDK, CDR2 SYGVNS, per germline. CDR3 region: CASSNPGTPVETQYF. CDR3 bases: TGTGCCAGCAGTAACCCCGGGACACCGGTGGAGACCCAGTACTTC.

The rearrangement joins TRBV7-9 to TRBJ1-2, with 12 bases fitting TRBD1. With V trimmed by 5 bases and J by 3 bases, 13 bases remained unmatched. The CDR3 has 18 amino acids. Germline values: CDR1 SEHNR, CDR2 FQNEAQ (reference sequence). The CDR3 bases are TGTGCCAGCAGCGGGCGGGACAGGGGGCTCAGATTCGACTATGGCTACACCTTC. This gives the protein CASSGRDRGLRFDYGYTF. The entire variable domain, with the rest obtained from reference TRBV7-9 and TRBJ1-2, is as follows: DTGVSQNPRHKITKRGQNVTFRCDPISEHNRLYWYRQTLGQGPEFLTYFQNEAQLEKSRLLSDRFSAERPKGSFSTLEIQRTEQGDSAMYLCASSGRDRGLRFDYGYTFGSGTRLTVV.

The gene calls are TRBV19 and TRBJ2-5, with TRBD2 identical over 16 bases. The length of the CDR3 is 17 residues. Trimming at V came to 5 bases and at J to 5 bases, leaving 8 bases not matched to a gene. CDR1 and CDR2 (germline): LNHDA, SQIVND (reference sequence). CDR3 loop: CASSSGLAGGLSETQYF. The CDR3 bases are TGTGCCAGTAGTTCGGGACTAGCGGGAGGGCTGTCGGAGACCCAGTACTTC.

This clone is medium-sized. V gene TRBV4-1 combines with J gene TRBJ2-7, with D possibly being TRBD1 (5 bases). The germline V and J ends were trimmed by 0 bases and 3 bases, with 18 bases remaining between them. CDR1 and CDR2 (germline): MGHRA, YSYEKL. The CDR3 contains 17 residues. The CDR3 reads CASSQDPVKSRGYEQYF. DNA of the CDR3: TGCGCCAGCAGCCAAGACCCCGTGAAGTCTAGGGGCTACGAGCAGTACTTC.

The rearrangement links TRBV25-1 to TRBJ2-7; 8 bases are shared with TRBD1. The CDR3 has 15 residues. The junction had 7 bases not matched to a gene; V was cut back by 3 bases and J by 3 bases. CDR1 is MGHDK, CDR2 SYGVNS, per germline. In DNA form, the CDR3 reads TGTGCCAGCAGTGATCTCGACAGGGGTAACTACGAGCAGTACTTC. It specifies CASSDLDRGNYEQYF.

For the CDR3, the DNA is TGTGCCAGCAGCCCCCGGACAGACATGAACACTGAAGCTTTCTTT. Amino acids: CASSPRTDMNTEAFF. This chain links TRBV9 with TRBJ1-1; D is possibly TRBD1 (6 bases). The CDR3 has 15 residues. Germline loops: CDR1 SGDLS, CDR2 YYNGEE. V was pared by 4 bases and J by 0 bases, with 13 bases between.

This chain joins TRBV29-1 and TRBJ1-2; D gene ambiguous. Germline CDR1 SQVTM, CDR2 ANQGSEA. The length of the CDR3 is 12 residues. V was shortened by 4 bases and J by 0 bases, with 6 bases between the two germline ends. The CDR3 DNA reads TGCAGCGTTGTATTAGCTAACTATGGCTACACCTTC. It codes for CSVVLANYGYTF.

The chain joins TRBV6-1 to TRBJ2-1, with 8 bases matching TRBD2. CDR1 is MNHNS, CDR2 SASEGT, per germline. The CDR3 length is 14 residues. V lost 3 bases to trimming and J lost 10 bases; unmatched junction nucleotides: 8. As DNA, the CDR3 is TGTGCCAGCAGTGATGCGGGGGGCCCGTCGGAGCAGTTCTTC. This sequence encodes CASSDAGGPSEQFF.

The chain uses TRBV27 and TRBJ1-5; a weak D match, TRBD1 (5 bases). The CDR3 extends over 14 amino acids. The ends were cut back, 5 bases at V and 5 bases at J, with 13 bases in the middle. Germline values: CDR1 MNHEY, CDR2 SMNVEV (reference sequence). This chain's CDR3 is CASSPRTLDQPQHF. In nucleotides, the CDR3 is TGTGCCAGCAGTCCACGGACATTAGATCAGCCCCAGCATTTT.

This clone was counted a single time. The gene calls are TRBV4-2 and TRBJ1-1, with D maybe TRBD1 (5 bases). V lost 2 bases and J lost 7, with 17 bases in between. Germline V CDR1 and CDR2: LGHNA, YNFKEQ. The CDR3 is 15 residues long. This CDR3 reads CASSQTPKGWGEAFF. CDR3 nucleotides: TGTGCCAGCAGCCAAACCCCGAAGGGGTGGGGTGAAGCTTTCTTT.

The chain combines TRBV2 with TRBJ1-2; D is undetermined. The CDR3 runs 15 residues. CDR1 and CDR2 from the germline V gene are SNHLY and FYNNEI. Trimming took 2 bases from V and 2 from J, leaving 12 bases between them. The CDR3: CASSEFSSVNYGYTF. The CDR3 DNA reads TGTGCCAGCAGTGAATTTAGCTCTGTGAACTATGGCTACACCTTC.

The CDR3 loop is CASSLVAGRNSYNEQFF. The CDR3 coding sequence is TGTGCCAGCAGCTTGGTGGCAGGAAGAAACTCCTACAATGAGCAGTTCTTC. This chain uses TRBV5-4 with TRBJ2-1; D remains ambiguous. CDR3 length: 17 residues. CDR1 and CDR2 from the germline V gene are SGHNT and YYREEE (reference sequence). The ends were cut back, 0 bases at V and 0 bases at J, with 13 bases in the middle. Using reference TRBV5-4 and TRBJ2-1 for the parts outside the CDR3, the full variable domain is ETGVTQSPTHLIKTRGQQVTLRCSSQSGHNTVSWYQQALGQGPQFIFQYYREEENGRGNFPPRFSGLQFPNYSSELNVNALELDDSALYLCASSLVAGRNSYNEQFFGPGTRLTVL.

This rearrangement joins TRBV7-8 to TRBJ2-4; 7 bases map to TRBD1. The CDR3 covers 14 residues. Unmatched junction bases numbered 3, after V lost 0 bases and J lost 7 bases. From germline, CDR1 is SGHVS and CDR2 FQNEAQ. The CDR3 here is CASSLAGRGNIQYF. The CDR3 bases are TGTGCCAGCAGCTTAGCGGGCAGGGGGAACATTCAGTACTTC.

This CDR3 reads CASSEYRGSDYGYTF. The CDR3 DNA reads as TGTGCCAGCAGCGAGTACAGGGGGAGTGACTATGGCTACACCTTC. The rearrangement links TRBV9 to TRBJ1-2; 8 nucleotides agree with TRBD1. The germline gives CDR1 SGDLS, CDR2 YYNGEE. The CDR3 sequence is 15 residues long. J lost 3 bases, V lost 3 bases, and 7 bases had no gene match.

The genes are TRBV7-9 and TRBJ1-1, with 7 bases identical to TRBD1. This CDR3 is 11 amino acids long. CDR1 is SEHNR and CDR2 is FQNEAQ in the germline V gene (reference sequence). With V trimmed by 5 bases and J by 11 bases, 5 bases remained unmatched. This CDR3 is CASSEQGWAFF. The CDR3 DNA is TGTGCCAGCAGCGAACAGGGGTGGGCTTTCTTT. Using reference TRBV7-9 and TRBJ1-1 for the parts outside the CDR3, the full variable domain is DTGVSQNPRHKITKRGQNVTFRCDPISEHNRLYWYRQTLGQGPEFLTYFQNEAQLEKSRLLSDRFSAERPKGSFSTLEIQRTEQGDSAMYLCASSEQGWAFFGQGTRLTVV.

This sequence joins TRBV25-1 and TRBJ2-7; D possibly corresponds to TRBD1 (6 bases). CDR3 length: 12 residues. The V end was cut by 8 bases, the J end by 5 bases, with 13 bases between. CDR1 is MGHDK, CDR2 SYGVNS, per germline. The chain's CDR3 is CASAYRAHEQYF. The DNA of the CDR3 is TGTGCCAGCGCGTACAGGGCCCACGAGCAGTACTTC.

This chain joins TRBV13 and TRBJ1-1, with 7 bases lining up with TRBD1. The V gene end was trimmed by 2 bases and the J gene end by 5 bases; junction bases not matched to a gene: 5. Germline CDR1 reads PRHDT; CDR2 reads FYEKMQ (reference sequence). This CDR3 contains 14 residues. Here the CDR3 reads CASSLTPRGTEAFF. Here the CDR3 DNA reads TGTGCCAGCAGCTTAACTCCCAGGGGGACTGAAGCTTTCTTT.

The chain uses TRBV5-1 and TRBJ2-5; 7 positions agree with TRBD1. Per germline, CDR1 SGHRS and CDR2 YFSETQ. The V segment lost 8 bases and the J segment 1 base; nucleotides outside the gene matches: 5. The length of the CDR3 is 13 residues. The CDR3 region has the DNA TGCGCCAGTTCGACAGGGACCCAAGAGACCCAGTACTTC. This sequence encodes CASSTGTQETQYF.

The chain carries TRBV30 and TRBJ1-2; 9 nucleotides line up with TRBD1. This CDR3 is 12 amino acids long. Germline loops: CDR1 GTSNPN, CDR2 SVGIG (reference sequence). V gave up 2 bases and J gave up 8 bases; unmatched junction bases: 3. The CDR3 nucleotides read TGTGCCTGGAGTCCCGGGACAGGGGGCTACACCTTC. It translates to CAWSPGTGGYTF.

The V and J genes are TRBV5-5 and TRBJ2-6, with 7 bases that match TRBD1. The CDR3 covers 18 residues. The germline V gene has CDR1 SGHKS and CDR2 YYEKEE (reference sequence). V shed 3 bases and J 0 bases; nucleotides not matched to a gene: 9. CDR3 coding DNA: TGTGCCAGCAGCTGGGACGGACAGGTTACCTCTGGGGCCAACGTCCTGACTTTC. The encoded protein is CASSWDGQVTSGANVLTF.

The V gene is TRBV30, the J gene TRBJ1-2; the match to TRBD1 covers 7 bases. There are 15 residues in the CDR3. The ends lost 3 bases at V and 5 bases at J; junction bases unmatched: 12. Germline CDR1 reads GTSNPN; CDR2 reads SVGIG (reference sequence). The CDR3: CAWSPPLPGGYGYTF. CDR3 DNA sequence: TGTGCCTGGAGCCCACCCCTCCCAGGGGGTTATGGCTACACCTTC.

The V gene is TRBV29-1, the J gene TRBJ1-2, with TRBD1 matching over 9 bases. This CDR3 region has 14 residues. Germline V gives CDR1 SQVTM, CDR2 ANQGSEA. The V and J ends lost 4 bases and 4 bases, in that order; junction bases with no gene match: 7. This CDR3 is CSVGGTGLAYGYTF. CDR3 sequence (DNA): TGCAGCGTTGGTGGGACAGGGTTGGCCTATGGCTACACCTTC.